One sample yielded the 29 T cell receptor beta chains listed below, sequenced in a study of T cell responses to AZD1222 COVID-19 vaccine. Clones were sequenced by immunoSEQ multiplex PCR, and TCRdb holds only the in-frame ones, with some missing. The sample contains approximately 210,000 clones, 94% of which appear only once. The sequencing here drew on peripheral blood, taken 28 days after the second dose of the MenACWY control vaccine. The receptors here all came from an adult who received the MenACWY meningococcal vaccine as a control.

The rearrangement joins TRBV27 to TRBJ1-3; TRBD1 agrees at 7 bases. Germline V gene sequence: CDR1 MNHEY, CDR2 SMNVEV (reference sequence). The CDR3 extends over 14 amino acids. V was pared by 6 bases and J by 4 bases, with 6 bases of the junction left unmatched. The CDR3 nucleotides read TGTGCCAGCAGAGAGACAGGGATCGGAAACACCATATATTTT. Translating gives CASRETGIGNTIYF.

The CDR3 protein is CASSIISGATEKLFF. The CDR3 bases are TGTGCCAGTAGTATTATTTCAGGGGCTACTGAAAAACTGTTTTTT. The rearrangement joins TRBV19 to TRBJ1-4, with D perhaps TRBD1 (6 bases). V gave up 3 bases and J gave up 7 bases, with 15 bases separating them. Germline values: CDR1 LNHDA, CDR2 SQIVND (reference sequence). CDR3 length: 15 residues.

V gene TRBV27 combines with J gene TRBJ2-7, with no clear D. Trimming cost V 4 bases and J 4 bases, with 11 bases left between them. In germline, CDR1 is MNHEY, CDR2 SMNVEV (reference sequence). CDR3 length equals 13 residues. CDR3 sequence reads: CASSSPARYEQYF. In DNA form, the CDR3 reads TGTGCCAGCAGTTCCCCCGCCCGATACGAGCAGTACTTC.

The chain is built from TRBV5-5 and TRBJ1-1, with TRBD1 identical over 7 bases. Germline V gene data show CDR1 as SGHKS and CDR2 as YYEKEE (reference sequence). Trimming cost V 0 bases and J 1 base; bases outside gene matches: 3. The length of the CDR3 is 15 residues. The CDR3 coding sequence is TGTGCCAGCAGCTTGGGGGACAGAAAGAACACTGAAGCTTTCTTT. Its protein is CASSLGDRKNTEAFF.

J is TRBJ2-7 and V is TRBV14; TRBD1 is a possible D gene (8 bases). This CDR3 has 14 residues. The germline V and J ends were trimmed by 4 bases and 3 bases, with 13 bases remaining between them. CDR1 is SGHDN, CDR2 FVKESK, per germline. DNA of the CDR3: TGTGCCAGCAGCCCACAGGGGGGGTACTACGAGCAGTACTTC. Amino acids: CASSPQGGYYEQYF.

The V and J genes are TRBV21-1 and TRBJ1-3; the D call in the table, TRBD1, was not verified against the DNA. TRBV21-1 has pseudogene status. This CDR3 is built from 16 residues. The CDR3 protein is CASTRDRGETGNTIYF. The DNA for the CDR3 is TGTGCCAGCACCCGGGACAGGGGAGAGACTGGAAACACCATATATTTT.

Written as DNA, the CDR3 is TGTGCCAGCAGTCGGACAGGGCGTAATCAGCCCCAGCATTTT. Translation: CASSRTGRNQPQHF. The rearrangement joins TRBV28 to TRBJ1-5; 8 bases agree with TRBD1. V shed 5 bases, J shed 4 bases, and the junction held 4 bases outside the gene matches. Germline assignment: CDR1 MDHEN and CDR2 SYDVKM. CDR3 size: 14 residues.

This chain connects TRBV6-5 to TRBJ1-5; 7 positions agree with TRBD1. The CDR3 totals 15 residues. J was trimmed by 3 bases and V by 5 bases; bases with no gene match: 7. From germline, CDR1 is MNHEY and CDR2 SVGAGI. As DNA, the CDR3 is TGTGCCAGCAGTCCGACAGGGTTAAACAATCAGCCCCAGCATTTT. Protein sequence: CASSPTGLNNQPQHF.

This clone was recorded once. The rearrangement joins TRBV19 to TRBJ1-1; the match to TRBD1 covers 8 bases. The V segment lost 3 bases and the J segment 4 bases; nucleotides outside the gene matches: 16. The CDR3 spans 18 residues. The germline V gene encodes CDR1 LNHDA and CDR2 SQIVND (reference sequence). The CDR3 reads CASSIFRAGGTGFTEAFF. The CDR3 nucleotides are TGTGCCAGTAGTATTTTCCGGGCAGGGGGCACTGGGTTCACTGAAGCTTTCTTT. The full variable domain, its missing parts supplied by reference TRBV19 and TRBJ1-1, is DGGITQSPKYLFRKEGQNVTLSCEQNLNHDAMYWYRQDPGQGLRLIYYSQIVNDFQKGDIAEGYSVSREKKESFPLTVTSAQKNPTAFYLCASSIFRAGGTGFTEAFFGQGTRLTVV.

The J gene is TRBJ1-1, the V gene TRBV6-2 or TRBV6-3, with D possibly being TRBD1 (5 bases). The CDR3 runs to 12 residues. The germline V and J ends were trimmed by 6 bases and 11 bases, with 16 bases remaining between them. CDR1 MNHEY and CDR2 SVGEGT come from the germline V gene. The CDR3 DNA reads as TGTGCCAGCAGCCCCGGGGCAAGAGGGGCTTTCTTT. This translates into CASSPGARGAFF.

The chain employs TRBV19 and TRBJ2-5; 13 nucleotides agree with TRBD2. The germline V gene has CDR1 LNHDA and CDR2 SQIVND (reference sequence). This CDR3 has 16 amino acids. The trim removed 5 bases at V and 2 bases at J, leaving 5 bases unmatched. Here the CDR3 reads CASSFSGLAGQETQYF. DNA for the CDR3: TGTGCCAGTAGTTTCTCGGGACTAGCGGGACAAGAGACCCAGTACTTC.

The J gene is TRBJ1-4, the V gene TRBV9; 7 bases match TRBD1. Germline values: CDR1 SGDLS, CDR2 YYNGEE. J was trimmed by 4 bases and V by 0 bases; bases with no gene match: 6. This CDR3 spans 16 amino acids. The CDR3 reads CASSVAGGQLNEKLFF. In DNA form, the CDR3 reads TGTGCCAGCAGCGTAGCCGGGGGACAGCTTAATGAAAAACTGTTTTTT.

V usage is TRBV5-1 and J usage is TRBJ2-1; D remains ambiguous. This CDR3 comprises 16 residues. V dropped 4 bases and J dropped 0 bases, with 14 bases sitting between them. Germline-derived CDR1 and CDR2 are SGHRS and YFSETQ. This CDR3 is CASSRSPESSYNEQFF. The CDR3 nucleotides read TGCGCCAGCAGCAGGAGCCCCGAGAGCTCCTACAATGAGCAGTTCTTC.

V is TRBV6-2 or TRBV6-3 and J is TRBJ2-7; TRBD2 agrees at 11 bases. This CDR3 is built from 18 residues. V shed 4 bases, J shed 4 bases, and the junction held 15 bases outside the gene matches. Germline-derived CDR1 and CDR2 are MNHEY and SVGEGT. CDR3: CASSSTTGTSGGTYEQYF. In nucleotides, the CDR3 is TGTGCCAGCAGTTCGACGACCGGGACTAGCGGAGGAACATACGAGCAGTACTTC.

This chain uses TRBV4-3 with TRBJ1-5, with D uncertain. This CDR3 region has 15 residues. The germline gives CDR1 LGHNA, CDR2 YSLEER. V lost 0 bases to trimming and J lost 0 bases, with 6 bases between them. For the CDR3, the DNA is TGCGCCAGCAGCCAAGATGGCAATAGCAATCAGCCCCAGCATTTT. It encodes CASSQDGNSNQPQHF.

The J gene is TRBJ2-1, the V gene TRBV7-8; 8 bases line up with TRBD2. The V segment lost 5 bases and the J segment 4 bases; nucleotides outside the gene matches: 7. Germline V CDR1 and CDR2: SGHVS, FQNEAQ. The CDR3 is 15 amino acids. The CDR3 DNA sequence: TGTGCCAGCAGCAAAGCGGGAGTGGGTTACAATGAGCAGTTCTTC. Residues: CASSKAGVGYNEQFF.

CDR3: CASSKDRDNYEQYF. As DNA, the CDR3 is TGTGCCAGCAGCAAAGACCGGGACAACTACGAGCAGTACTTC. The chain joins TRBV21-1 to TRBJ2-7; the table's D call, TRBD1, was not checked against the DNA. TRBV21-1 is a recognized pseudogene. The CDR3 is 14 amino acids.

The chain employs TRBV2 and TRBJ1-4; no firm D call. CDR1 and CDR2 (germline): SNHLY, FYNNEI. The ends were cut back, 2 bases at V and 0 bases at J, with 4 bases in the middle. The CDR3 contains 14 residues. CDR3 nucleotides: TGTGCCAGCAGTGAACTCCCAACTAATGAAAAACTGTTTTTT. As protein: CASSELPTNEKLFF.

V is TRBV5-4 and J is TRBJ2-7, with 7 bases identical to TRBD2. The CDR3 has 15 residues. The V segment lost 4 bases and the J segment 4 bases; nucleotides outside the gene matches: 11. The germline V gene has CDR1 SGHNT and CDR2 YYREEE (reference sequence). CDR3 in amino acids: CASSPTPTSSYEQYF. The DNA of the CDR3 is TGTGCCAGCAGCCCCACGCCGACTAGCTCGTACGAGCAGTACTTC.

The chain couples TRBV29-1 to TRBJ2-2; 14 nucleotides match TRBD2. Trimming took 0 bases from V and 3 from J; bases not matched to a gene: 9. Germline CDR1 and CDR2: SQVTM and ANQGSEA. The CDR3 loop spans 19 amino acids. DNA for the CDR3: TGCAGCGTTGAAGATCCGACTAGCGGGGGGGCCGAGTACACCGGGGAGCTGTTTTTT. It translates to CSVEDPTSGGAEYTGELFF.

V and J are TRBV6-5 and TRBJ1-5; D gene unclear. The CDR3 is 15 amino acids. V lost 0 bases and J 4 bases, leaving 10 bases between the germline ends. CDR1 MNHEY and CDR2 SVGAGI come from the germline V gene. The CDR3 region is CASSYSWGGNQPQHF. The CDR3 DNA is TGTGCCAGCAGTTACTCGTGGGGTGGAAATCAGCCCCAGCATTTT.

The V and J genes are TRBV15 and TRBJ1-4, with D uncertain. This CDR3 has 13 residues. Germline loops: CDR1 LNHNV, CDR2 YYDKDF (reference sequence). V lost 5 bases and J lost 4, with 8 bases in between. CDR3 region: CATSRALNEKLFF. CDR3 bases: TGTGCCACCAGCCGGGCGCTTAATGAAAAACTGTTTTTT. Full variable domain (missing parts from reference TRBV15 and TRBJ1-4): DAMVIQNPRYQVTQFGKPVTLSCSQTLNHNVMYWYQQKSSQAPKLLFHYYDKDFNNEADTPDNFQSRRPNTSFCFLDIRSPGLGDTAMYLCATSRALNEKLFFGSGTQLSVL.

The chain uses TRBV5-1 and TRBJ2-7; 7 bases fit TRBD1. Losses at the gene ends were 0 bases for V and 3 bases for J; bases not matched to a gene: 6. The length of the CDR3 is 15 residues. Germline CDR1 SGHRS, CDR2 YFSETQ. The CDR3 reads CASSLVGQNLYEQYF. DNA of the CDR3: TGCGCCAGCAGCTTGGTGGGACAGAACCTCTACGAGCAGTACTTC.

CDR3: CASSEGAETTGEQFF. The CDR3 DNA sequence: TGTGCCAGCAGTGAAGGTGCCGAGACTACGGGTGAGCAGTTCTTC. The chain joins TRBV6-1 to TRBJ2-1; D possibly corresponds to TRBD2 (5 bases). V shed 1 base and J shed 9 bases, with 16 bases lying between them. This CDR3 has 15 residues. Germline V gives CDR1 MNHNS, CDR2 SASEGT.

The V gene is TRBV4-1, the J gene TRBJ1-1; perhaps TRBD1 as D (5 bases). Germline V gene sequence: CDR1 MGHRA, CDR2 YSYEKL. The CDR3 length is 14 residues. V was trimmed by 0 bases and J by 4 bases, leaving 9 bases between them. In DNA, the CDR3 is TGCGCCAGCAGCCAAGAGGAGGGGCGCACTGAAGCTTTCTTT. This sequence encodes CASSQEEGRTEAFF.

The chain joins TRBV3-1 (or the pseudogene TRBV3-2) to TRBJ2-5; D might be TRBD1 (5 bases). CDR3 length: 15 residues. Looked up from germline, CDR1 is LGHDT and CDR2 is YNNKEL (reference sequence). Trimming pared 3 bases from V and 2 bases from J, leaving 13 bases between. This chain's CDR3 is CASSHRQSIQETQYF. CDR3 coding DNA: TGTGCCAGCAGCCACCGACAGAGTATTCAAGAGACCCAGTACTTC.

About this clone: In the same sample, other DNA sequences code for this CDR3. The rearrangement uses TRBV5-1 and TRBJ1-4; no firm D call. Trimming cost V 0 bases and J 3 bases, with 6 bases left between them. The CDR3 is 14 amino acids. From germline, CDR1 is SGHRS and CDR2 YFSETQ. The CDR3 bases are TGCGCCAGCAGCTTGGATACGGCTAATGAAAAACTGTTTTTT. Amino acid sequence: CASSLDTANEKLFF. Looking up the rest from reference TRBV5-1 and TRBJ1-4 gives the full variable domain: KAGVTQTPRYLIKTRGQQVTLSCSPISGHRSVSWYQQTPGQGLQFLFEYFSETQRNKGNFPGRFSGRQFSNSRSEMNVSTLELGDSALYLCASSLDTANEKLFFGSGTQLSVL.

The chain combines TRBV3-1 (or the pseudogene TRBV3-2) with TRBJ1-1; weak D call: TRBD1 (5 bases). V dropped 2 bases and J dropped 4 bases, with 11 bases sitting between them. The CDR3 runs 14 residues. Per the germline V gene, CDR1 is LGHDT and CDR2 is YNNKEL (reference sequence). DNA of the CDR3: TGTGCCAGCAGCCAAACAGCAGGGAGCACTGAAGCTTTCTTT. It encodes CASSQTAGSTEAFF.

The chain couples TRBV19 to TRBJ2-7, with 8 bases fitting TRBD1. The junction had 14 bases not matched to a gene; V was cut back by 5 bases and J by 5 bases. The CDR3 is made up of 16 amino acids. Per germline, CDR1 LNHDA and CDR2 SQIVND (reference sequence). In DNA, the CDR3 is TGTGCCAGTAGTTTGGGGGCCGGGACAGGCATCCACGAGCAGTACTTC. This codes for CASSLGAGTGIHEQYF.